A selection of T cell receptor beta chains follows, all from one sample in a study of T cell responses to AZD1222 COVID-19 vaccine. Some clones are missing from TCRdb's copy, which holds only in-frame ones; the method was immunoSEQ multiplex PCR. The repertoire holds 150,000 or so clones, with approximately 90% as singletons. This sample comprised peripheral blood, obtained 28 days after the second dose of the MenACWY control vaccine. The receptor set was obtained from an adult who received the MenACWY meningococcal vaccine as a control. The CDR3 runs from the conserved cysteine through the conserved F or W. D genes are given only for firm matches. Clone size is shown for a subset of rows, as once, few, many or a class of expanded clone.

TRBV7-9	once	TRBJ2-5	.	TGTGCCAGCAGCCCCCGCCAAGAGACCCAGTACTTC	CASSPRQETQYF
TRBV28	.	TRBJ2-1	.	TGTGCCAGCAGTTTGGGCAATGAGCAGTTCTTC	CASSLGNEQFF
TRBV25-1	.	TRBJ2-1	.	TGTGCCAGCAGTGACTCGTTTGAGCAGTTCTTC	CASSDSFEQFF
TRBV29-1	.	TRBJ2-2	TRBD1	TGCAGCGCTCGACAGGGGGAAGACACCGGGGAGCTGTTTTTT	CSARQGEDTGELFF
TRBV27	.	TRBJ1-6	TRBD1	TGTGCCAGCAGTCCACGGACAGGGGGCCCAGGAAATTCACCCCTCCACTTT	CASSPRTGGPGNSPLHF
TRBV7-2	few	TRBJ2-7	.	TGTGCCAGCAGCTTAGAAGGGGGTGGGTCCTACGAGCAGTACTTC	CASSLEGGGSYEQYF
TRBV12-2	.	TRBJ2-1	.	TGTGCAAGTCGCTTAGTCCAGAGGAATGAGCAGTTCTTC	CASRLVQRNEQFF
TRBV6-5	.	TRBJ2-3	TRBD1	TGTGCCAGCAGCAACCGGGACAGAAAGGATACGCAGTATTTT	CASSNRDRKDTQYF
TRBV19	.	TRBJ1-5	.	TGTGCCAGTAGAGTGACAAATCAGCCCCAGCATTTT	CASRVTNQPQHF
TRBV12-3/TRBV12-4	once	TRBJ2-2	.	TGTGCCAGCAGTTTGGAGGGATCCGGGGAGCTGTTTTTT	CASSLEGSGELFF
TRBV5-8	.	TRBJ2-6	.	TGTGCCAGCAGCCCGGGACCGAGCTCTGGGGCCAACGTCCTGACTTTC	CASSPGPSSGANVLTF
TRBV25-1	.	TRBJ2-7	.	TGTGCCAGCCAGCCTACAGGTCGGCCATCCTACGAGCAGTACTTC	CASQPTGRPSYEQYF
TRBV25-1	.	TRBJ1-5	.	TGTGCCAGCAGTGCAGGGTTCGATCAGCCCCAGCATTTT	CASSAGFDQPQHF
TRBV7-9	few	TRBJ1-3	.	TGTGCCAGCAGGATCGGGCGGAGCTCTGGAAACACCATATATTTT	CASRIGRSSGNTIYF
TRBV24-1	.	TRBJ2-5	.	TGTGCCACCAGTGATTATCCCGTTTACAGACACCAAGAGACCCAGTACTTC	CATSDYPVYRHQETQYF
TRBV20-1	.	TRBJ2-7	.	TGCAGTGCTAGTCTGGTCACCTACGAGCAGTACTTC	CSASLVTYEQYF
TRBV7-9	.	TRBJ1-1	TRBD1	TGTGCCAGCAGCTTAACGGACAGGTTGAACACTGAAGCTTTCTTT	CASSLTDRLNTEAFF
TRBV5-1	once	TRBJ2-5	.	TGCGCCAGCAGCCGGGACGGCTACCAAGAGACCCAGTACTTC	CASSRDGYQETQYF
TRBV5-5	few	TRBJ1-4	.	TGTGCCAGCAGCTTGATGGACTTCGTTGGGGAAAAACTGTTTTTT	CASSLMDFVGEKLFF
TRBV3-1/TRBV3-2	.	TRBJ1-1	.	TGTGCCAGCGTGGGCCGGGCGAACACTGAAGCTTTCTTT	CASVGRANTEAFF
TRBV20-1	few	TRBJ1-5	.	TGCAGTGCAAAGGCTGGGGAGCCCCAGCATTTT	CSAKAGEPQHF
TRBV6-1	.	TRBJ2-3	TRBD2	TGTGCCAGCAGTGAAGGGGGGGGTGCAGATACGCAGTATTTT	CASSEGGGADTQYF
TRBV9	.	TRBJ2-1	TRBD1	TGTGCCAGCAGCGCTCAGGGGGCTGACTACAATGAGCAGTTCTTC	CASSAQGADYNEQFF
TRBV24-1	.	TRBJ1-1	.	TGTGCCACCAGTGAGGGATGGAACACTGAAGCTTTCTTT	CATSEGWNTEAFF
TRBV6-5	.	TRBJ2-7	.	TGTGCCAGCAGTTACTCGCACCGGACGCACGTCCACGAGCAGTACTTC	CASSYSHRTHVHEQYF
TRBV3-1/TRBV3-2	.	TRBJ2-3	.	TGTGCCAGCAGCCAAGTAGGGACGGCTAGCACAGATACGCAGTATTTT	CASSQVGTASTDTQYF
TRBV7-2	once	TRBJ1-1	.	TGTGCCAGCAGCCGCGGGACGTATTACACTGAAGCTTTCTTT	CASSRGTYYTEAFF
TRBV28	.	TRBJ2-2	TRBD2	TGTGCCAGCTGGCGGCGGGAGGGATACACCGGGGAGCTGTTTTTT	CASWRREGYTGELFF
TRBV12-3/TRBV12-4	.	TRBJ2-3	.	TGTGCCAGCAGCCCGACACATGGAGATACGCAGTATTTT	CASSPTHGDTQYF
TRBV21-1	.	TRBJ1-4	.	TGTGCCAGCAGCAAAGGGTCAGAAAAACTGTTTTTT	CASSKGSEKLFF
TRBV5-1	.	TRBJ2-1	TRBD2	TGCGCCAGCAGCTTGGTTCCTAGCGGGAGCCTCTCCCACAATGAGCAGTTCTTC	CASSLVPSGSLSHNEQFF
TRBV6-6	.	TRBJ1-5	.	TGTGCCAGCAGTTACGGAGGCGGAGGCAATCAGCCCCAGCATTTT	CASSYGGGGNQPQHF
TRBV5-6	.	TRBJ1-2	.	TGTGCCAGCAGCAGTCCCCTTGAAGGACAGCCCAACTATGGCTACACCTTC	CASSSPLEGQPNYGYTF
TRBV27	.	TRBJ2-3	.	TGTGCCAGCAGGGGACCTGCTCCTTGGGGTACGCAGTATTTT	CASRGPAPWGTQYF
TRBV28	.	TRBJ2-7	.	TGTGCCAGCAGTGGGGGCGGGAGCCCCCTCTACGAGCAGTACTTC	CASSGGGSPLYEQYF
TRBV29-1	.	TRBJ2-3	TRBD1	TGCAGCGTTTCGACAGGGCCAGGCACAGATACGCAGTATTTT	CSVSTGPGTDTQYF
TRBV4-2	.	TRBJ2-1	TRBD2	TGTGCCAGCAGCCAAAGCGGGCTAGCGGGGGAGAGCTCCTACAATGAGCAGTTCTTC	CASSQSGLAGESSYNEQFF
TRBV6-2/TRBV6-3	.	TRBJ1-1	.	TGTGCCAGCAGTATCGGGGGGACTTCGAACACTGAAGCTTTCTTT	CASSIGGTSNTEAFF
TRBV18	.	TRBJ1-1	TRBD1	TGTGCCAGCTCCGCGGACAGGGGGACTGAAGCTTTCTTT	CASSADRGTEAFF
TRBV9	.	TRBJ2-6	.	TGTGCCAGCAGCGTAGCTACTTGGGGCAGATCTACTGGGGCCAACGTCCTGACTTTC	CASSVATWGRSTGANVLTF
TRBV5-1	.	TRBJ2-1	.	TGCGCCAGCAGCTTGGGCAGCGGCCAATTCAATGAGCAGTTCTTC	CASSLGSGQFNEQFF
TRBV28	.	TRBJ2-2	TRBD2	TGTGCCAGCAGTCCCCACTCTAGCGGGGTCACCGGGGAGCTGTTTTTT	CASSPHSSGVTGELFF
TRBV6-5	.	TRBJ2-5	.	TGTGCCAGCATTGGGTCCCTCCAAGAGACCCAGTACTTC	CASIGSLQETQYF
TRBV5-4	.	TRBJ2-5	.	TGTGCCACTGGGACCCCTTCCGAGGGGGAGACCCAGTACTTC	CATGTPSEGETQYF
TRBV19	.	TRBJ2-7	.	TGTGCCAGTAGTCCCCGCGAGTATACGAGGGGTGAGCAGTACTTC	CASSPREYTRGEQYF
TRBV20-1	once	TRBJ1-1	.	TGCAGTGCTAGTCAGGGCAGGGGCCCCGAAGCTTTCTTT	CSASQGRGPEAFF
TRBV6-5	.	TRBJ1-1	.	TGTGCCAGCAGTTACTCGGGGGGGGACACTGAAGCTTTCTTT	CASSYSGGDTEAFF
TRBV7-9	once	TRBJ2-7	TRBD2	TGTGCCAGCAGCTTAGGCGGGGGATCCTACGAGCAGTACTTC	CASSLGGGSYEQYF
TRBV7-8	.	TRBJ1-2	.	TGTGCCAGCAGTTCACGTCTGGGGGGGGAAGCTAACTATGGCTACACCTTC	CASSSRLGGEANYGYTF
TRBV19	.	TRBJ1-1	.	TGTGCCAGTACCCAGGAGGGACCGTTGAACACTGAAGCTTTCTTT	CASTQEGPLNTEAFF
TRBV18	.	TRBJ1-2	.	TGTGCCAGCTCTTGGACGGGCTTTAACTATGGCTACACCTTC	CASSWTGFNYGYTF
TRBV2	.	TRBJ2-7	.	TGTGCCAGCAGCCTGACCTACGAGCAGTACTTC	CASSLTYEQYF
TRBV11-3	.	TRBJ2-7	.	TGTGCCAGCAGCTTATTTCCGGGCTCCTACGAGCAGTACTTC	CASSLFPGSYEQYF
TRBV28	.	TRBJ2-5	TRBD2	TGTGCCAGCAGTTTGAGCGGGAGGGCCGGGGAGACCCAGTACTTC	CASSLSGRAGETQYF